This T cell receptor beta chain was obtained from a study of T cell responses to AZD1222 COVID-19 vaccine. To note about this clone: Its antigen is not identified.

Broader study findings: The sample set comprised mostly white British donors with more females, and clonal diversity was possibly underestimated.

The germline CDR1 and CDR2 sequences are MDHEN and SYDVKM. V trimming: 5 bases; J trimming: 3 bases; junction bases outside the gene matches: 4. CDR3 length: 14 residues. Using immunoSEQ multiplex PCR, the repertoire was profiled, and TCRdb retains in-frame clones only, with some absent. Of about 110,000 clones listed, roughly 90% are singletons. The TCR originated in an adult in good health. The specimen comprised peripheral blood, sampled on day 0 of AZD1222 vaccination. The chain has TRBV28 and TRBJ1-2; 9 positions match TRBD1. CDR3 region: CASSTGQGYYGYTF. The CDR3 region has the DNA TGTGCCAGCAGTACAGGACAGGGGTACTATGGCTACACCTTC.